The clone carrying this T cell receptor beta chain was seen only a few times. Antigen unknown. Trimming left V 0 bases short and J 5 bases short, with 16 bases between. Per the germline V gene, CDR1 is DFQATT and CDR2 is SNEGSKA (reference sequence). The CDR3 is 15 amino acids. RNA transcripts served as the template for amplifying TCR beta CDR3 regions. In the first-round RT-PCR of the TCR CDR3, the HTBI primer set was used. From the multiplex PCR reads, TCRdb called clonotypes with MiXCR, one entry per CDR3 protein. The data show hundreds of thousands of distinct CDR3 sequences, with about 24% seen just once and 30% to 40% held by the top ten. This record belongs to a study of T cells in Graves' hyperthyroidism and ophthalmopathy. Study outcomes and limitations: Classification by a 13 V-J model distinguished ophthalmopathy from stable hyperthyroidism.

The chain uses TRBV20-1 and TRBJ1-2; D is possibly TRBD1 (5 bases). Sequenced input: blood. The clonotype comes from a woman in her thirties or forties with Graves' ophthalmopathy. CDR3 sequence: CSARDSLGGTYGYTF. As DNA, the CDR3 is TGCAGTGCTAGAGATTCCCTGGGCGGGACGTATGGCTACACCTTC.